These 20 T cell receptor beta chains originate from one sample sequenced in a study of siplizumab effects on memory and regulatory T cells. The method was immunoSEQ multiplex PCR; TCRdb's version includes in-frame clones alone and lacks a portion of them. The table lists more than 60,000 clones, 90% to 97% of them singletons. Sequences were obtained from naive CD8+ T cells sorted from blood. These receptors were taken from a human donor in good health.

The V call is TRBV9, the J call TRBJ1-1, with D unclear. Deletions cut 4 bases from V and 3 bases from J, with 7 bases between. CDR1 SGDLS and CDR2 YYNGEE come from the germline V gene. CDR3 length equals 12 residues. DNA of the CDR3: TGTGCCAGCAGCAGTGGGGACACTGAAGCTTTCTTT. Protein: CASSSGDTEAFF.

The chain carries TRBV5-6 and TRBJ2-7, with D perhaps given as TRBD1 or TRBD2 (6 bases each). The length of the CDR3 is 15 residues. From germline, CDR1 is SGHDT and CDR2 YYEEEE. V gave up 3 bases and J gave up 2 bases, with 15 bases separating them. CDR3 residues: CASSWGGAGAYEQYF. In nucleotides, the CDR3 is TGTGCCAGCAGCTGGGGCGGGGCAGGGGCCTACGAGCAGTACTTC.

The genes are TRBV7-8 and TRBJ2-7, with TRBD1 as a possible D gene (5 bases). The CDR3 is made up of 13 amino acids. The germline V and J ends were trimmed by 1 base and 2 bases, with 6 bases remaining between them. Germline V gene data show CDR1 as SGHVS and CDR2 as FQNEAQ. The CDR3 loop is CASSLDRPYEQYF. The CDR3 bases are TGTGCCAGCAGCTTAGACAGGCCCTACGAGCAGTACTTC.

This chain connects TRBV23-1 to TRBJ2-7; 9 nucleotides align to TRBD1. TRBV23-1 is an ORF for which the function is uncertain. The CDR3 is 16 amino acids. The trim removed 6 bases at V and 3 bases at J, leaving 12 bases unmatched. In DNA, the CDR3 is TGCGCCAGCAGCCGACCCCACAGGGGGCGTCTCTACGAGCAGTACTTC. This translates into CASSRPHRGRLYEQYF.

This clone showed up just once. The chain combines TRBV9 with TRBJ2-7; no clear D. The V gene's germline CDR1 is SGDLS and CDR2 YYNGEE. The CDR3 runs to 14 residues. Trimming left V 0 bases short and J 0 bases short, with 7 bases between. The CDR3 region has the DNA TGTGCCAGCAGCGTAGGGCAGCTCTCCTACGAGCAGTACTTC. It yields the protein CASSVGQLSYEQYF.

The V gene is TRBV2, the J gene TRBJ2-7, with 10 nucleotides matching TRBD2. The CDR3 runs to 12 residues. The V gene end was trimmed by 8 bases and the J gene end by 2 bases; junction bases not matched to a gene: 0. The germline CDR1 and CDR2 sequences are SNHLY and FYNNEI. The CDR3 region has the DNA TGTGCCAGCGGACTAGCGGCCTACGAGCAGTACTTC. Translation gives CASGLAAYEQYF.

CDR3 in amino acids: CASSLWTESDTQYF. CDR3 DNA sequence: TGCGCCAGCAGCCTATGGACCGAATCAGATACGCAGTATTTT. The gene calls are TRBV5-1 and TRBJ2-3; D is undetermined. The CDR3 contains 14 residues. CDR1 is SGHRS, CDR2 YFSETQ, per germline. Between the trimmed V and J ends, which lost 4 bases and 4 bases, there was a span of 13 bases.

This rearrangement joins TRBV7-3 to TRBJ2-3; 10 bases map to TRBD2. Germline V gene lookup returns CDR1 SGHTA and CDR2 FQGTGA. The CDR3 is made up of 15 amino acids. V dropped 5 bases and J dropped 0; count of bases not matched to a gene: 2. CDR3 coding DNA: TGTGCCAGCAGCGTAGCGGGGGGTAGCACAGATACGCAGTATTTT. This translates into CASSVAGGSTDTQYF.

The chain is built from TRBV4-3 and TRBJ2-7; TRBD1 matches 9 bases. The germline V gene has CDR1 LGHNA and CDR2 YSLEER. The V segment lost 0 bases and the J segment 1 base; nucleotides outside the gene matches: 4. This CDR3 spans 16 amino acids. CDR3 sequence reads: CASSQDKTGGSYEQYF. CDR3 in DNA: TGCGCCAGCAGCCAAGACAAGACAGGGGGGTCCTACGAGCAGTACTTC.

The V and J genes are TRBV6-6 and TRBJ2-1, with D possibly matching TRBD2 (7 bases). V was clipped by 0 bases and J by 7 bases, with 10 bases between them. The CDR3 is made up of 14 amino acids. The germline V gene encodes CDR1 MNHNY and CDR2 SVGAGI (reference sequence). The CDR3 nucleotides are TGTGCCAGCAGTTACTCGGGGGGGCCGAATGAGCAGTTCTTC. It yields the protein CASSYSGGPNEQFF.

J is TRBJ1-6 and V is TRBV11-2, with D possibly matching TRBD1 (5 bases). Per the germline V gene, CDR1 is SGHAT and CDR2 is FQNNGV. V dropped 0 bases and J dropped 10 bases, with 19 bases sitting between them. The CDR3 is made up of 17 amino acids. The CDR3 region is CASSLEGVIGYGSPLHF. The CDR3 DNA reads TGTGCCAGCAGCTTAGAGGGGGTGATAGGGTACGGCTCACCCCTCCACTTT. The full variable domain, completed using reference TRBV11-2 and TRBJ1-6, is EAGVAQSPRYKIIEKRQSVAFWCNPISGHATLYWYQQILGQGPKLLIQFQNNGVVDDSQLPKDRFSAERLKGVDSTLKIQPAKLEDSAVYLCASSLEGVIGYGSPLHFGNGTRLTVT.

V gene TRBV7-6 combines with J gene TRBJ1-1; 7 bases are a match to TRBD1. Losses at the gene ends were 0 bases for V and 7 bases for J; bases not matched to a gene: 5. CDR1 SGHVS and CDR2 FNYEAQ come from the germline V gene. This CDR3 is 14 amino acids long. The CDR3 region has the DNA TGTGCCAGCAGCTTAGCGCAGGGGGTGAGTGAAGCTTTCTTT. Its protein product is CASSLAQGVSEAFF.

The V call is TRBV7-8, the J call TRBJ2-7; TRBD1 aligns across 7 bases. Trimming removed 5 bases from V and 0 bases from J; junction bases left unmatched: 10. Germline CDR1 is SGHVS and CDR2 is FQNEAQ. The CDR3 totals 16 residues. CDR3 sequence (DNA): TGTGCCAGCAGCCAACAGGGGTCCCCTGGCTCCTACGAGCAGTACTTC. It encodes CASSQQGSPGSYEQYF.

The V call is TRBV27, the J call TRBJ1-2, with TRBD1 matching over 8 bases. The V gene end was trimmed by 5 bases and the J gene end by 3 bases; junction bases not matched to a gene: 2. The length of the CDR3 is 13 residues. Germline CDR1 MNHEY, CDR2 SMNVEV (reference sequence). The CDR3 protein is CASSVQGDYGYTF. CDR3 nucleotide sequence: TGTGCCAGCAGTGTACAGGGGGACTATGGCTACACCTTC.

This clone was detected only once. The chain links TRBV2 to TRBJ2-5; no clear D. The DNA end favors TRBJ2-7, so the J call may be wrong. The CDR3 is 11 residues long. CDR1 SNHLY and CDR2 FYNNEI come from the germline V gene. Here the CDR3 DNA reads TGTGCCAGCAGTGATGCCTACGAGCAGTACTTC. This codes for CASSDAYEQYF.

The chain carries TRBV7-3 and TRBJ1-1; D perhaps matches TRBD1 (5 bases). Trimming stripped 4 bases from V and 5 bases from J, with 11 bases between. The CDR3 extends over 13 amino acids. The germline V gene encodes CDR1 SGHTA and CDR2 FQGTGA. CDR3 sequence (DNA): TGTGCCAGCAGCTACGACGGGGGGACTGAAGCTTTCTTT. It yields the protein CASSYDGGTEAFF.

This chain joins TRBV6-4 and TRBJ2-1, with D perhaps matching TRBD2 (6 bases). Trimming removed 4 bases at V and 6 bases at J, with 10 bases between. The CDR3 covers 13 residues. The germline V gene has CDR1 MRHNA and CDR2 SNTAGT. Here the CDR3 DNA reads TGTGCCAGCAGTGTCGGGGGTGCCAATGAGCAGTTCTTC. Its protein product is CASSVGGANEQFF.

The V and J genes are TRBV21-1 and TRBJ1-2. TRBV21-1 is termed a pseudogene. This CDR3 is 13 amino acids long. The CDR3, as DNA: TGTGCCAGCCGAAAAGGGGGACGGACCGGCTACACCTTC. It specifies CASRKGGRTGYTF.

The chain has TRBV9 and TRBJ2-7; no definite D call. The V and J ends lost 4 bases and 2 bases respectively, with 10 bases between them. This CDR3 comprises 13 residues. CDR1 SGDLS and CDR2 YYNGEE come from the germline V gene. Written as DNA, the CDR3 is TGTGCCAGCAGCCCACCTGGGACCTACGAGCAGTACTTC. Protein product: CASSPPGTYEQYF.

The V gene is TRBV19, the J gene TRBJ2-5; 13 bases agree with TRBD2. Germline assignment: CDR1 LNHDA and CDR2 SQIVND (reference sequence). J lost 5 bases, V lost 1 base, and 7 bases had no gene match. This CDR3 comprises 17 residues. In DNA form, the CDR3 reads TGTGCCAGTAGTATAGGTCAACTAGCGGGGGGGCTCGAGACCCAGTACTTC. It specifies CASSIGQLAGGLETQYF. The full variable domain, completed using reference TRBV19 and TRBJ2-5, is DGGITQSPKYLFRKEGQNVTLSCEQNLNHDAMYWYRQDPGQGLRLIYYSQIVNDFQKGDIAEGYSVSREKKESFPLTVTSAQKNPTAFYLCASSIGQLAGGLETQYFGPGTRLLVL.